These 17 T cell receptor beta chains were all obtained from the same sample, sequenced in a study of T cells in Graves' hyperthyroidism and ophthalmopathy. Amplification targeted TCR beta CDR3 regions from RNA transcripts. With the HTBI primer set, the TCR CDR3 went through a first round of RT-PCR. TCRdb recomputed calls from the multiplex PCR reads with MiXCR, one row per CDR3 protein. The table lists approximately 720,000 distinct CDR3 sequences, 18% of them singletons. The source material was blood. The receptors were sampled from a woman aged 50 to 60 with Graves' hyperthyroidism that later progressed to Graves' ophthalmopathy.

This chain joins TRBV7-3 and TRBJ1-1; perhaps TRBD1 as D (6 bases). The germline V and J ends were trimmed by 5 bases and 2 bases, with 15 bases remaining between them. Germline CDR1 reads SGHTA; CDR2 reads FQGTGA. This CDR3 is 15 amino acids long. As DNA, the CDR3 is TGTGCCAGCAGCGTCAGCCGGGACACCAACACTGAAGCTTTCTTT. This sequence encodes CASSVSRDTNTEAFF.

The gene calls are TRBV12-3 or TRBV12-4 and TRBJ1-3; 10 bases align to TRBD1. This CDR3 is built from 15 residues. V lost 6 bases, J lost 3 bases, and 5 bases stayed unmatched. CDR3 DNA: TGTGCCAGCAGCCGACAGGGGGCAGGTGGAAACACCATATATTTT. Amino acids: CASSRQGAGGNTIYF.

This clonotype came up a few times. The J gene is TRBJ1-5, the V gene TRBV4-1; D remains ambiguous. Germline V gene lookup returns CDR1 MGHRA and CDR2 YSYEKL. Trimming took off 1 base at V and 5 bases at J, with 9 bases between the two ends. CDR3 length equals 14 residues. CDR3 coding DNA: TGCGCCAGCAGCCAAGTCATGCTTGATCAGCCCCAGCATTTT. Amino acid sequence: CASSQVMLDQPQHF.

The chain recombines TRBV7-6 with TRBJ2-7, with D perhaps matching TRBD2 (7 bases). This CDR3 contains 15 residues. CDR1 is SGHVS and CDR2 is FNYEAQ in the germline V gene. Deletions cut 5 bases from V and 0 bases from J, with 14 bases between. The DNA for the CDR3 is TGTGCCAGCAGCCGTGGGGGGGGCCTCTCCTACGAGCAGTACTTC. This translates into CASSRGGGLSYEQYF.

The chain uses TRBV7-8 and TRBJ1-1, with D possibly TRBD1 on 5 matching bases. V was shortened by 1 base and J by 3 bases, with 12 bases between the two germline ends. The germline V gene has CDR1 SGHVS and CDR2 FQNEAQ. The CDR3 extends over 15 amino acids. CDR3 sequence reads: CASSLGGGSDTEAFF. The CDR3 nucleotides are TGTGCCAGCAGCTTAGGCGGGGGGTCAGACACTGAAGCTTTCTTT.

This clonotype has more than one count but fewer than ten. The chain employs TRBV7-9 and TRBJ2-1; possible D gene TRBD1, 5 bases. The CDR3 runs to 13 residues. Germline-derived CDR1 and CDR2 are SEHNR and FQNEAQ (reference sequence). V gave up 6 bases and J gave up 1 base, with 7 bases separating them. The CDR3 loop is CASRAGSYNEQFF. The DNA of the CDR3 is TGTGCCAGCAGAGCAGGGTCCTACAATGAGCAGTTCTTC. The full variable domain, rest sourced from reference TRBV7-9 and TRBJ2-1, is DTGVSQNPRHKITKRGQNVTFRCDPISEHNRLYWYRQTLGQGPEFLTYFQNEAQLEKSRLLSDRFSAERPKGSFSTLEIQRTEQGDSAMYLCASRAGSYNEQFFGPGTRLTVL.

The V and J genes are TRBV3-1 and TRBJ2-2; 9 nucleotides line up with TRBD1. Per germline, CDR1 LGHDT and CDR2 YNNKEL (reference sequence). The CDR3 length is 17 residues. The V and J ends lost 2 bases and 3 bases, in that order; junction bases with no gene match: 7. As DNA, the CDR3 is TGTGCCAGCAGCCAATTTCCGGGACAGGGTGACACCGGGGAGCTGTTTTTT. This gives the protein CASSQFPGQGDTGELFF. The full variable domain, its missing parts supplied by reference TRBV3-1 and TRBJ2-2, is DTAVSQTPKYLVTQMGNDKSIKCEQNLGHDTMYWYKQDSKKFLKIMFSYNNKELIINETVPNRFSPKSPDKAHLNLHINSLELGDSAVYFCASSQFPGQGDTGELFFGEGSRLTVL.

In this sample, this clonotype turned up many times. The chain recombines TRBV20-1 with TRBJ2-1; 9 bases align to TRBD2. V lost 0 bases, J lost 5 bases, and 2 bases stayed unmatched. There are 14 residues in the CDR3. Germline V gene lookup returns CDR1 DFQATT and CDR2 SNEGSKA (reference sequence). The CDR3 region has the DNA TGCAGTGCTAGAGAAGCGGGGGGTAACAATGAGCAGTTCTTC. It yields the protein CSAREAGGNNEQFF.

This clonotype was found many times. This chain links TRBV27 with TRBJ2-3; 13 bases match TRBD2. V was clipped by 7 bases and J by 5 bases; unmatched bases: 9. Germline V gene lookup returns CDR1 MNHEY and CDR2 SMNVEV (reference sequence). The CDR3 loop spans 16 amino acids. In nucleotides, the CDR3 is TGTGCCAGCACGAGCCCGTGGACTAGCGGGGGAGATACGCAGTATTTT. Translation gives CASTSPWTSGGDTQYF.

This clonotype has more than one count but fewer than ten. This sequence joins TRBV7-9 and TRBJ1-2, with D unclear. The germline gives CDR1 SEHNR, CDR2 FQNEAQ (reference sequence). The CDR3 spans 14 residues. The ends were cut back, 0 bases at V and 3 bases at J, with 8 bases in the middle. The CDR3 loop is CASSLAALDYGYTF. The CDR3 DNA reads as TGTGCCAGCAGCTTAGCCGCCTTAGACTATGGCTACACCTTC.

Only a few counts were recorded for this clonotype. The CDR3 DNA reads TGTGCCAGCAGTAACCGGGACCCTCTCTATGGCTACACCTTC. This encodes CASSNRDPLYGYTF. V gene TRBV6-1 combines with J gene TRBJ1-2; D is possibly TRBD1 (5 bases). Per germline, CDR1 MNHNS and CDR2 SASEGT. Trimming left V 5 bases short and J 4 bases short, with 14 bases between. This CDR3 has 14 residues.

The chain has TRBV6-1 and TRBJ1-1, with no clear D. V was clipped by 7 bases and J by 0 bases, with 9 bases between them. The germline CDR1 and CDR2 sequences are MNHNS and SASEGT. The CDR3 contains 13 residues. In DNA form, the CDR3 reads TGTGCCAGCATTGACATACTGAACACTGAAGCTTTCTTT. Protein: CASIDILNTEAFF.

This chain connects TRBV12-3 or TRBV12-4 to TRBJ1-5; D remains unclear. Trimming stripped 4 bases from V and 6 bases from J, with 7 bases between. The CDR3 length is 12 residues. The CDR3 is CASSSQPQPQHF. CDR3 DNA sequence: TGTGCCAGCAGTTCTCAGCCTCAGCCCCAGCATTTT.

This clonotype was recorded a few times. J is TRBJ1-1 and V is TRBV29-1, with D hard to call. V was clipped by 3 bases and J by 4 bases, with 9 bases between them. The CDR3 is 12 amino acids. CDR1 and CDR2 from the germline V gene are SQVTM and ANQGSEA. The CDR3 reads CSVEGRSTEAFF. DNA of the CDR3: TGCAGCGTTGAGGGTCGGAGCACTGAAGCTTTCTTT.

Here the CDR3 DNA reads TGTGCCAGCAGTCCTACCTTAGCGGGGGGCCCGTTCTTC. This codes for CASSPTLAGGPFF. The rearrangement links TRBV12-3 or TRBV12-4 to TRBJ2-1, with 10 bases lining up with TRBD2. The CDR3 has 13 amino acids. The V and J ends lost 5 bases and 15 bases, in that order; junction bases with no gene match: 10.

This clonotype has a count of ten or more. The chain combines TRBV11-3 with TRBJ2-1; possibly TRBD2 for D (6 bases). Germline CDR1 SGHNT, CDR2 YENEEA. The CDR3 length is 16 residues. The V end was cut by 1 base, the J end by 3 bases, with 13 bases between. For the CDR3, the DNA is TGTGCCAGCAGCTTAGGGCTGGCGGGGATCTACAATGAGCAGTTCTTC. It codes for CASSLGLAGIYNEQFF.

This clonotype was observed many times. The chain couples TRBV11-2 to TRBJ1-6, with TRBD1 as a possible D gene (6 bases). Trimming pared 3 bases from V and 8 bases from J, leaving 14 bases between. This CDR3 comprises 15 residues. Germline loops: CDR1 SGHAT, CDR2 FQNNGV. The CDR3 nucleotides read TGTGCCAGCAGCTTGGGGGCCAGGACCTATTCACCCCTCCACTTT. As protein: CASSLGARTYSPLHF.